This T cell receptor (beta chain) was sequenced for a study of T cell changes during pregnancy in multiple sclerosis. Profiled with immunoSEQ multiplex PCR; TCRdb holds only in-frame clones, not every one. The sample contains fewer than 85,000 clones, approximately 90% of which appear only once. The CDR3 contains 16 residues. CDR1 and CDR2 (germline): SGHRS, YFSETQ. The J segment lost 5 bases and the V segment lost 5 bases, leaving 10 bases of the junction unmatched. Material: peripheral blood, obtained in the first trimester of pregnancy. This TCR came from a female donor in good health, enrolled as a control in a pregnancy study. The V call is TRBV5-1, the J call TRBJ2-1; TRBD2 matches at 10 bases. CDR3 nucleotide sequence: TGCGCCAGCAGGTTCGATAGCGGGAGGACCCACAATGAGCAGTTCTTC. Translating gives CASRFDSGRTHNEQFF. The whole variable domain, filled in from reference TRBV5-1 and TRBJ2-1, reads KAGVTQTPRYLIKTRGQQVTLSCSPISGHRSVSWYQQTPGQGLQFLFEYFSETQRNKGNFPGRFSGRQFSNSRSEMNVSTLELGDSALYLCASRFDSGRTHNEQFFGPGTRLTVL.